The entry that follows covers one T cell receptor (beta chain) sequence. The sample originates from a study of blood T cell repertoires in COVID-19. Germline lookup yields CDR1 MNHEY and CDR2 SVGAGI. The CDR3 is made up of 15 amino acids. V dropped 5 bases and J dropped 5; count of bases not matched to a gene: 8. The repertoire was sequenced with immunoSEQ multiplex PCR; TCRdb's copy has only in-frame clones and lacks some. The data contain roughly 54,000 clones, roughly 89% of them singletons. The V gene is TRBV6-5, the J gene TRBJ2-7; the match to TRBD2 covers 11 bases. Sequenced sample: peripheral blood. The clonotype originates from an older woman with COVID-19, enrolled during active disease. This CDR3 is CASSKTSGISNEQYF. CDR3 DNA: TGTGCCAGCAGTAAGACTAGCGGGATTTCAAACGAGCAGTACTTC.